A selection of T cell receptor beta chains follows, all from one sample in a study of cytomegalovirus exposure and HLA in healthy donors. The table came from immunoSEQ multiplex PCR; TCRdb's copy has only in-frame clones and leaves some out. The sample has about 80,000 clones, approximately 67% seen once. The specimen was PBMCs. These receptors all come from a male donor in good health and CMV-seropositive. Each CDR3 is given with its conserved first and last residue. The D gene is left open where the match is weak. The listing skips clone size in some rows; elsewhere it reads once, few, many or a size class.

CDR3 DNA	CDR3 protein	clone size	J gene	D gene	V gene
TGTGCCAGCAGCCAGGGACTCGGGCAGTTCTTC	CASSQGLGQFF	few	TRBJ2-1	-	TRBV14
TGTGCCTGGAATTACGGGGGGGCAGATACGCAGTATTTT	CAWNYGGADTQYF	-	TRBJ2-3	TRBD2	TRBV30
TGTGCCAGCAGCCCACCGACAGGGGAGGATGAAAAACTGTTTTTT	CASSPPTGEDEKLFF	-	TRBJ1-4	TRBD1	TRBV7-9
TGTGCCAGCAGTACCCCGACAGGGAGGTACGACTATGGCTACACCTTC	CASSTPTGRYDYGYTF	-	TRBJ1-2	TRBD1	TRBV28
TGTGCCAGTTATAGACAGGGGGCCTACGAGCAGTACTTC	CASYRQGAYEQYF	few	TRBJ2-7	TRBD1	TRBV28
TGTGCCTTACAGGGAAGGGAGGAAAAACTGTTTTTT	CALQGREEKLFF	-	TRBJ1-4	-	TRBV30
TGTGCCTGGAGTGTTAACGGGGGGCTCGGAAACACCATATATTTT	CAWSVNGGLGNTIYF	-	TRBJ1-3	-	TRBV30
TGCGCCAGCAGCAACCGACAGGGGGGAAACAGCGGACTGTTTTTT	CASSNRQGGNSGLFF	few	TRBJ1-4	TRBD1	TRBV5-1
TGTGCCAGCAGTTTAGCGAGGGGGCGGGATACGCAGTATTTT	CASSLARGRDTQYF	few	TRBJ2-3	TRBD1	TRBV27
TGTGCCAGCAGCCAATACGGGAGACTGGCCACAGATACGCAGTATTTT	CASSQYGRLATDTQYF	-	TRBJ2-3	-	TRBV4-2
TGCGCCAGCAGCTTGGGCGGGGAGAATGGCAATGAGCAGTTCTTC	CASSLGGENGNEQFF	once	TRBJ2-1	-	TRBV5-1
TGTGCCATCAGTGCCGCGGGGGGGACCTACCAAGAGACCCAGTACTTC	CAISAAGGTYQETQYF	few	TRBJ2-5	TRBD2	TRBV10-3
TGTGCCAGCCTACGGGGGAACACTGAAGCTTTCTTT	CASLRGNTEAFF	-	TRBJ1-1	-	TRBV7-9
TGTGCCAGCAGTGGAACAGTTAGAGAGGGCTACACCTTC	CASSGTVREGYTF	-	TRBJ1-2	-	TRBV6-1
TGCGCCAGCAGCCAAGTATTGAGGTTTATGAACACTGAAGCTTTCTTT	CASSQVLRFMNTEAFF	few	TRBJ1-1	-	TRBV4-1
TGTGCCAGCAGCTCTACAGGGGATAGGGAGACCCAGTACTTC	CASSSTGDRETQYF	-	TRBJ2-5	TRBD1	TRBV7-3
TGTGCCAGCTCACCACCGGAGGATACGCAGTATTTT	CASSPPEDTQYF	-	TRBJ2-3	-	TRBV18
TGCGCCAGCAGCTTGGCGGGGACAGGGGGCGGCTACACCTTC	CASSLAGTGGGYTF	few	TRBJ1-2	TRBD1	TRBV5-1
TGTGCCAGCAGTTACAGACAGGGGGCGGTCACTGAAGCTTTCTTT	CASSYRQGAVTEAFF	-	TRBJ1-1	TRBD1	TRBV6-6
TGCAGCGTTGAAGGGAACAGGGGGCTTGGTGGCTACACCTTC	CSVEGNRGLGGYTF	-	TRBJ1-2	TRBD1	TRBV29-1
TGTGCCAGCAGTGAACGGACGGGAGGGGGTCAGCCCCAGCATTTT	CASSERTGGGQPQHF	few	TRBJ1-5	-	TRBV2
TGTGCCAGCAGCTTGGGGGCTAGCGGGGAGTTCACAGATACGCAGTATTTT	CASSLGASGEFTDTQYF	few	TRBJ2-3	TRBD2	TRBV7-6
TGTGCCAGCAGCTTAGCGAGGAGCGCAGACGAGCAGTACTTC	CASSLARSADEQYF	-	TRBJ2-7	-	TRBV7-6
TGTGCCCGCAGCCCGGAGGGCGTCAGCTGGAACACTGAAGCTTTCTTT	CARSPEGVSWNTEAFF	-	TRBJ1-1	-	TRBV5-6
TGTGCCAGCAGTAGGGACAGGGAGCAGTTCTTC	CASSRDREQFF	-	TRBJ2-1	TRBD1	TRBV6-5
TGTGCCAGCAGCTTCCCAGGGGCTCCTCGGAATGAGCAGTTCTTC	CASSFPGAPRNEQFF	medium-sized	TRBJ2-1	-	TRBV5-6
TGTGCCAGCAGCACGGACAGGATAGCCAAAAACATTCAGTACTTC	CASSTDRIAKNIQYF	-	TRBJ2-4	TRBD1	TRBV27
TGTGCCACAATAGCGGGGGGCCTTCGAGGCACCGGGGAGCTGTTTTTT	CATIAGGLRGTGELFF	-	TRBJ2-2	TRBD2	TRBV19
TGTGCCAGCAAGCAACAGGGGGTAGGCTATGGCTACACCTTC	CASKQQGVGYGYTF	-	TRBJ1-2	TRBD1	TRBV28
TGTGCCACCAGCTCCCTGGGGGCCGACGGGGGGACAACAGATACGCAGTATTTT	CATSSLGADGGTTDTQYF	-	TRBJ2-3	-	TRBV15
TGTGCCAGCAGTGAAGCCCTAGGAAACACCATATATTTT	CASSEALGNTIYF	-	TRBJ1-3	-	TRBV6-1
TGTGCCAGCAGTTCGAGACAGGGGGGTGGCTACACCTTC	CASSSRQGGGYTF	-	TRBJ1-2	TRBD1	TRBV6-5
TGCGCCAGCAGCTCCACCGGGACAGATTACACCGGGGAGCTGTTTTTT	CASSSTGTDYTGELFF	-	TRBJ2-2	TRBD1	TRBV5-1
TGTGCCAGCAGTCCGGGACTCTTCACAGATACGCAGTATTTT	CASSPGLFTDTQYF	-	TRBJ2-3	-	TRBV2
TGTGCCAGCACCGTTGGGGGGGGAGGGGCTGGGGATGAAAAACTGTTTTTT	CASTVGGGGAGDEKLFF	-	TRBJ1-4	-	TRBV5-4
TGTGCCAGCACCACAGGGAAGGAGGTTAACTATGGCTACACCTTC	CASTTGKEVNYGYTF	-	TRBJ1-2	-	TRBV13
TGTGCCAGCAGCTTAGGGGGTTTCGCGGGAACCGCCTACGAGCAGTACTTC	CASSLGGFAGTAYEQYF	-	TRBJ2-7	-	TRBV7-9
TGTGCCAGCAGTTACTCGAACTACTACACCTATGGCTACACCTTC	CASSYSNYYTYGYTF	-	TRBJ1-2	-	TRBV6-5
TGTGCCAGCAGCTTTGGCGGGCCTGCCTACAATGAGCAGTTCTTC	CASSFGGPAYNEQFF	-	TRBJ2-1	-	TRBV7-8
TGTGCCAGTAGTATAGGCAGTTACATGAACACTGAAGCTTTCTTT	CASSIGSYMNTEAFF	-	TRBJ1-1	-	TRBV19
TGTGCCAGCAGCGTAGTAACTAGCGGGAGTGGTGGCCGGGATACGCAGTATTTT	CASSVVTSGSGGRDTQYF	once	TRBJ2-3	TRBD2	TRBV9
TGTGCCAGCAGCGTTCGGGGGGATAATGAGCAGTTCTTC	CASSVRGDNEQFF	-	TRBJ2-1	TRBD2	TRBV9
TGTGCCACCAGCAGAGAAACTAGCGGTACGAACACCGGGGAGCTGTTTTTT	CATSRETSGTNTGELFF	-	TRBJ2-2	TRBD2	TRBV15
TGTGCCAGCAGCACGGCAGGGGGCTTGGGCACTGAAGCTTTCTTT	CASSTAGGLGTEAFF	-	TRBJ1-1	TRBD1	TRBV7-2
TGTGCCAGCAGCCCCGGACAGGTTGGGATGAACACTGAAGCTTTCTTT	CASSPGQVGMNTEAFF	-	TRBJ1-1	TRBD1	TRBV5-4
TGTGCCTCCAGAGGCGATGTGAAGTATACCTACGAGCAGTACTTC	CASRGDVKYTYEQYF	few	TRBJ2-7	-	TRBV10-3
TGTGCCAGCTCACCCCCAAATGTTGGCGGGGCTGATACGCAGTATTTT	CASSPPNVGGADTQYF	-	TRBJ2-3	-	TRBV18